This entry lists 9 T cell receptor beta chains sequenced from one sample in a study of T-cell memory formation after mild COVID-19 (dated by TCRdb to the early 2020s). Preparation of the library involved 5' RACE. For sequencing, an Illumina NovaSeq 6000 was employed. The public reads were quality trimmed at Q25 with fastp and then assembled into clones with MiXCR by TCRdb, keeping productive beta chains. All rows with the same CDR3 protein become a single entry with the most common DNA and genes. The sample has some 600,000 distinct CDR3 sequences on record, roughly a sixth of them singletons. The ten most abundant clones make up around 7.8% of the sample. Source material: PBMCs or a T cell subset sorted from them (not recorded which). The source is an adult woman who had mild COVID-19 (a few samples of this study predate the infection). The sample titles of this study are shuffled in the database, so cell type and time point are left out; the donor was told from shared clones.

In its sample, this clonotype was seen a few times. The rearrangement uses TRBV2 and TRBJ2-1; unclear D gene. Germline CDR1 reads SNHLY; CDR2 reads FYNNEI. V was clipped by 5 bases and J by 5 bases, with 10 bases between them. This CDR3 comprises 13 residues. The CDR3 DNA is TGTGCCAGCAGTTTCCTGGAAAACAATGAGCAGTTCTTC. Its protein is CASSFLENNEQFF.

The chain links TRBV5-4 to TRBJ2-7, with TRBD2 matching over 7 bases. The length of the CDR3 is 13 residues. Trimming cost V 5 bases and J 1 base; bases outside gene matches: 3. Germline assignment: CDR1 SGHNT and CDR2 YYREEE (reference sequence). The CDR3 loop is CASSTRESYEQYF. The DNA for the CDR3 is TGTGCCAGCAGTACGCGGGAGTCCTACGAGCAGTACTTC. Full variable domain (missing parts from reference TRBV5-4 and TRBJ2-7): ETGVTQSPTHLIKTRGQQVTLRCSSQSGHNTVSWYQQALGQGPQFIFQYYREEENGRGNFPPRFSGLQFPNYSSELNVNALELDDSALYLCASSTRESYEQYFGPGTRLTVT.

The chain is built from TRBV20-1 and TRBJ2-5, with D possibly matching TRBD1 (5 bases). Trimming removed 6 bases from V and 2 bases from J, with 19 bases in between. This CDR3 comprises 15 residues. In germline, CDR1 is DFQATT, CDR2 SNEGSKA (reference sequence). In DNA, the CDR3 is TGCAGTGCGACCGAGACAGCGAACGTTCAAGAGACCCAGTACTTC. Protein product: CSATETANVQETQYF.

V gene TRBV11-2 combines with J gene TRBJ1-1, with a tentative D call TRBD1 (5 bases). With 3 bases removed from V and 0 bases from J, the gap between germline ends came to 14 bases. Germline CDR1 and CDR2: SGHAT and FQNNGV. The CDR3 contains 16 residues. The CDR3 sequence is CASSFTGGFMNTEAFF. The CDR3 coding sequence is TGTGCCAGCAGCTTCACCGGGGGATTCATGAACACTGAAGCTTTCTTT. Full variable domain (outside the CDR3, taken from reference TRBV11-2 and TRBJ1-1): EAGVAQSPRYKIIEKRQSVAFWCNPISGHATLYWYQQILGQGPKLLIQFQNNGVVDDSQLPKDRFSAERLKGVDSTLKIQPAKLEDSAVYLCASSFTGGFMNTEAFFGQGTRLTVV.

This clonotype was picked up a small number of times. The V call is TRBV29-1, the J call TRBJ2-7; D tentatively reads TRBD1 or TRBD2 (5 bases each). The length of the CDR3 is 15 residues. V lost 0 bases, J lost 2 bases, and 14 bases lay in between. Germline CDR1 SQVTM, CDR2 ANQGSEA. The CDR3 loop is CSVEDPGTETYEQYF. CDR3 bases: TGCAGCGTTGAAGATCCCGGGACCGAAACCTACGAGCAGTACTTC.

This sequence joins TRBV24-1 and TRBJ2-5; no clear D gene. The V end was cut by 9 bases, the J end by 4 bases, with 20 bases between. Germline CDR1 reads KGHDR; CDR2 reads SFDVKD. This CDR3 is built from 15 residues. Here the CDR3 DNA reads TGTGCCACCGGGTCGAGACTCCCCTCCGGAGAGACCCAGTACTTC. Residues: CATGSRLPSGETQYF.

This chain links TRBV6-6 with TRBJ1-2, with D uncertain. This CDR3 region has 12 residues. Trimming removed 10 bases at V and 1 base at J, with 10 bases between. Germline CDR1 is MNHNY and CDR2 is SVGAGI (reference sequence). The CDR3: CATDEGNYGYTF. Written as DNA, the CDR3 is TGTGCCACCGACGAGGGTAACTATGGCTACACCTTC.

This chain links TRBV6-5 with TRBJ1-2; TRBD1 aligns across 8 bases. V lost 7 bases to trimming and J lost 4 bases; unmatched junction nucleotides: 8. Germline V gene lookup returns CDR1 MNHEY and CDR2 SVGAGI. The CDR3 extends over 14 amino acids. The CDR3 DNA reads TGTGCCAGCACCACAGGGGGAAGGGGCTATGGCTACACCTTC. This translates into CASTTGGRGYGYTF.

Only a few counts were recorded for this clonotype. This chain uses TRBV30 with TRBJ2-7; either TRBD1 or TRBD2 may supply D (5 bases each). The V end lost 0 bases, the J end lost 2 bases, and 5 bases lay between the germline ends. This CDR3 spans 12 amino acids. The germline gives CDR1 GTSNPN, CDR2 SVGIG (reference sequence). This CDR3 is CAWSVGAYEQYF. CDR3 bases: TGTGCCTGGAGTGTGGGGGCCTACGAGCAGTACTTC.